This record looks at one T cell receptor beta chain sequence and its context. Study processing details: It was from reference gene primer amplification that nucleated cell counts were estimated. The table came from immunoSEQ multiplex PCR; TCRdb's copy has only in-frame clones and leaves some out. The D gene and trimming were derived from the DNA, and the V and J assignments and clone size from that table. This repertoire shows roughly 400,000 clones, around 87% found once; its top ten account for 2.3%. This record belongs to a study of blood T cell repertoires in COVID-19. CDR3 length equals 12 residues. Germline CDR1 is KGHDR and CDR2 is SFDVKD. V lost 9 bases and J 8 bases, leaving 15 bases between the germline ends.

Sequenced: peripheral blood. V and J are TRBV24-1 and TRBJ1-2; TRBD1 might be the D (6 bases). This TCR came from a woman in her sixties with COVID-19, enrolled during active disease. CDR3 sequence (DNA): TGTGCCACCCCCGACAGGTCTAGAGGCTACACCTTC. Translating it yields CATPDRSRGYTF.